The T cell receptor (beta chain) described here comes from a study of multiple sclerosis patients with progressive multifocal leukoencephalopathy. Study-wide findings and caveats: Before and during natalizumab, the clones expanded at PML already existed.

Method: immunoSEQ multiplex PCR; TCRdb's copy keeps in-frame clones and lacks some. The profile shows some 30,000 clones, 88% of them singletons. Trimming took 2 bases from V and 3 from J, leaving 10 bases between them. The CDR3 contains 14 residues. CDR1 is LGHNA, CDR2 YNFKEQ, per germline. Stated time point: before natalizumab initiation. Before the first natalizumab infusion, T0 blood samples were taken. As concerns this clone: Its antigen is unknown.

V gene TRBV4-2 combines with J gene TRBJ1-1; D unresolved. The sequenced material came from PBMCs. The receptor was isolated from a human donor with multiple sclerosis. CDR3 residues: CASSQTDEYTEAFF. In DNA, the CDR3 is TGTGCCAGCAGCCAAACAGATGAGTACACTGAAGCTTTCTTT.